This T cell receptor (beta chain) was sequenced for a study of OX40 agonist ivuxolimab in advanced cancers. About the study: At 0.01 to 10 mg/kg, ivuxolimab was administered intravenously to patients every 2 weeks.

This CDR3 has 15 amino acids. The V gene lost 0 bases and the J gene lost 10 bases, with 18 bases spanning the gap. Per germline, CDR1 MNHNS and CDR2 SASEGT. Using immunoSEQ multiplex PCR, the repertoire was profiled, and TCRdb retains in-frame clones only, with some absent. The sample has fewer than 85,000 clones; approximately 91% are singletons. The receptor was isolated from an adult with an advanced solid tumor such as melanoma, head and neck, liver or kidney cancer. This chain connects TRBV6-1 to TRBJ1-1; possible D gene TRBD1, 6 bases. The source was CD4+ or CD8+ T cells sorted from blood, collected in a trial of the OX40 agonist ivuxolimab. CDR3 nucleotide sequence: TGTGCCAGCAGTGAAGCAAGGGGGGGCGCTTCTGGAGCTTTCTTT. Protein product: CASSEARGGASGAFF.